What follows are 27 T cell receptor beta chains derived from one specimen sequenced in a study of PD-L1 blockade in urothelial cancer. Time point given: pretreatment peripheral blood. Generated by immunoSEQ multiplex PCR, the TCRdb table keeps only in-frame clones and is missing some. The sample has around 68,000 clones, about 81% seen once. The sample was PBMCs, taken around atezolizumab (anti-PD-L1) treatment. The source of these receptors is a man between 65 and 85 years old with urothelial cancer.

Worth noting for this clone: The same CDR3 also results from other DNA sequences found in this sample. The chain is built from TRBV4-3 and TRBJ2-2; the D gene is possibly TRBD1 (6 bases). Germline V CDR1 and CDR2: LGHNA, YSLEER. V lost 4 bases and J 2 bases, leaving 8 bases between the germline ends. The CDR3 has 14 amino acids. CDR3 nucleotides: TGCGCCAGCAGCCCGGGACATAACACCGGGGAGCTGTTTTTT. Translation gives CASSPGHNTGELFF.

The rearrangement uses TRBV5-1 and TRBJ2-3; 11 bases line up with TRBD2. There are 17 residues in the CDR3. The germline V gene has CDR1 SGHRS and CDR2 YFSETQ. J was trimmed by 2 bases and V by 4 bases; bases with no gene match: 9. For the CDR3, the DNA is TGCGCCAGCAGCACCCATCCGGGACTAGCGGACACAGATACGCAGTATTTT. Translation: CASSTHPGLADTDTQYF.

This clone turned up a few times. The CDR3 sequence: CSVEDPTGSSLAFF. CDR3 coding DNA: TGCAGCGTTGAAGATCCTACAGGGAGTAGTTTGGCTTTCTTT. The V and J genes are TRBV29-1 and TRBJ1-1, with D perhaps matching TRBD1 (6 bases). In germline, CDR1 is SQVTM, CDR2 ANQGSEA. The CDR3 is made up of 14 amino acids. V dropped 0 bases and J dropped 11 bases, with 19 bases sitting between them.

The CDR3 DNA is TGTGCCAGCTCCAGGGGACTAGCGGAGTGGGGCTCCTACGAGCAGTACTTC. It codes for CASSRGLAEWGSYEQYF. The V and J genes are TRBV7-9 and TRBJ2-7; 11 bases match TRBD2. This CDR3 has 17 amino acids. From germline, CDR1 is SEHNR and CDR2 FQNEAQ (reference sequence). With V trimmed by 8 bases and J by 0 bases, 12 bases remained unmatched.

This chain uses TRBV5-6 with TRBJ2-3; D is undetermined. CDR3 length equals 12 residues. Per germline, CDR1 SGHDT and CDR2 YYEEEE. The V end was cut by 3 bases, the J end by 2 bases, with 4 bases between. This chain's CDR3 is CASSSTTDTQYF. The DNA of the CDR3 is TGTGCCAGCAGCTCTACCACAGATACGCAGTATTTT.

The chain combines TRBV7-8 with TRBJ2-7, with D possibly being TRBD2 (5 bases). The CDR3 contains 15 residues. The V end was cut by 1 base, the J end by 3 bases, with 13 bases between. The germline CDR1 and CDR2 sequences are SGHVS and FQNEAQ. In DNA form, the CDR3 reads TGTGCCAGCAGCTTAGGTACGCGGGCTAACTACGAGCAGTACTTC. It is translated as CASSLGTRANYEQYF.

This chain uses TRBV7-8 with TRBJ2-1; 8 bases map to TRBD2. The junction had 10 bases not matched to a gene; V was cut back by 7 bases and J by 5 bases. There are 15 residues in the CDR3. Germline V gene lookup returns CDR1 SGHVS and CDR2 FQNEAQ. The DNA for the CDR3 is TGTGCCAGCATTCTCCGCGGGAGGACTGACAATGAGCAGTTCTTC. This gives the protein CASILRGRTDNEQFF.

The J gene is TRBJ1-1, the V gene TRBV7-8, with a weak D call TRBD1 (6 bases). The CDR3 loop spans 16 amino acids. Germline V gene data show CDR1 as SGHVS and CDR2 as FQNEAQ. V was clipped by 1 base and J by 6 bases, with 18 bases between them. The CDR3 DNA is TGTGCCAGCAGCTTAGGGAGATGGGGGGGCGCGGCTGAAGCTTTCTTT. This encodes CASSLGRWGGAAEAFF.

V and J are TRBV11-2 and TRBJ2-1, with 9 bases lining up with TRBD1. This CDR3 spans 15 amino acids. Germline V gene lookup returns CDR1 SGHAT and CDR2 FQNNGV. V lost 5 bases to trimming and J lost 6 bases; unmatched junction nucleotides: 8. As DNA, the CDR3 is TGTGCCAGCAGCCCTAGGACAGGGGTCCTCAATGAGCAGTTCTTC. It translates to CASSPRTGVLNEQFF.

The CDR3 region has the DNA TGTGCCAGCAGCTCCCGGACTAGCGGGAGGTACGAGCAGTACTTC. Its protein product is CASSSRTSGRYEQYF. The chain joins TRBV7-2 to TRBJ2-7; TRBD2 aligns across 14 bases. V shed 4 bases and J 4 bases; nucleotides not matched to a gene: 3. Germline V lookup: CDR1 SGHTA, CDR2 FQGNSA. The CDR3 length is 15 residues.

This sequence joins TRBV7-3 and TRBJ2-7, with a tentative D call TRBD1 (6 bases). Trimming removed 3 bases at V and 5 bases at J, with 11 bases between. From germline, CDR1 is SGHTA and CDR2 FQGTGA. The CDR3 runs to 13 residues. The CDR3 DNA is TGTGCCAGCAGCTTCCGGGACACCGACGAGCAGTACTTC. Translating gives CASSFRDTDEQYF.

J is TRBJ2-6 and V is TRBV29-1; TRBD1 might be the D (6 bases). The V gene lost 2 bases and the J gene lost 0 bases, with 11 bases spanning the gap. The germline V gene encodes CDR1 SQVTM and CDR2 ANQGSEA. The CDR3 is made up of 16 amino acids. CDR3 region: CSVETGTFSGANVLTF. The CDR3 DNA reads as TGCAGCGTTGAAACAGGGACCTTCTCTGGGGCCAACGTCCTGACTTTC.

The rearrangement uses TRBV5-1 and TRBJ2-6, with 9 bases lining up with TRBD1. With V trimmed by 4 bases and J by 2 bases, 4 bases remained unmatched. The CDR3 consists of 16 residues. Looked up from germline, CDR1 is SGHRS and CDR2 is YFSETQ. Here the CDR3 DNA reads TGCGCCAGCAGCGCGGGACAGGGTACTGGGGCCAACGTCCTGACTTTC. Translated: CASSAGQGTGANVLTF. The variable domain in full, with the rest retrieved from reference TRBV5-1 and TRBJ2-6, is KAGVTQTPRYLIKTRGQQVTLSCSPISGHRSVSWYQQTPGQGLQFLFEYFSETQRNKGNFPGRFSGRQFSNSRSEMNVSTLELGDSALYLCASSAGQGTGANVLTFGAGSRLTVL.

This clone was picked up one time. The chain is built from TRBV28 and TRBJ1-5, with 8 bases lining up with TRBD1. This CDR3 is built from 15 residues. J lost 5 bases, V lost 5 bases, and 8 bases had no gene match. Germline CDR1 and CDR2: MDHEN and SYDVKM. The DNA of the CDR3 is TGTGCCAGCAGTCCCCCCCTGACAGGGGATCAGCCCCAGCATTTT. This codes for CASSPPLTGDQPQHF.

J is TRBJ1-1 and V is TRBV28; 8 bases agree with TRBD1. From germline, CDR1 is MDHEN and CDR2 SYDVKM. V dropped 8 bases and J dropped 4; count of bases not matched to a gene: 9. This CDR3 comprises 14 residues. CDR3 sequence (DNA): TGTGCCAGCTTGGGACAGGTGGACCTCACTGAAGCTTTCTTT. Translation: CASLGQVDLTEAFF.

The chain employs TRBV13 and TRBJ1-1; TRBD1 matches 9 bases. Germline values: CDR1 PRHDT, CDR2 FYEKMQ (reference sequence). The CDR3 spans 14 residues. Unmatched junction bases numbered 5, after V lost 4 bases and J lost 5 bases. The CDR3 loop reads CASSWTGVRTEAFF. The CDR3 region has the DNA TGTGCCAGCAGCTGGACAGGGGTAAGGACTGAAGCTTTCTTT. Together with reference TRBV13 and TRBJ1-1, the CDR3 gives the full variable domain: AAGVIQSPRHLIKEKRETATLKCYPIPRHDTVYWYQQGPGQDPQFLISFYEKMQSDKGSIPDRFSAQQFSDYHSELNMSSLELGDSALYFCASSWTGVRTEAFFGQGTRLTVV.

The gene calls are TRBV5-4 and TRBJ1-1, with D uncertain. The CDR3 has 14 amino acids. Trimming pared 1 base from V and 4 bases from J, leaving 11 bases between. Germline CDR1 reads SGHNT; CDR2 reads YYREEE (reference sequence). The CDR3 DNA sequence: TGTGCCAGCAGCTTGAGCGGTGGGGTCACTGAAGCTTTCTTT. Residues: CASSLSGGVTEAFF.

V gene TRBV6-1 combines with J gene TRBJ2-7; a weak D match, TRBD1 (5 bases). CDR3 length equals 11 residues. Germline loops: CDR1 MNHNS, CDR2 SASEGT. Between the trimmed V and J ends, which lost 5 bases and 6 bases, there was a span of 8 bases. In nucleotides, the CDR3 is TGTGCCAGCAGTTCGCAGGGCGAGCAGTACTTC. This codes for CASSSQGEQYF.

The rearrangement links TRBV25-1 to TRBJ1-2; TRBD1 agrees at 7 bases. From germline, CDR1 is MGHDK and CDR2 SYGVNS. V was pared by 6 bases and J by 6 bases, with 16 bases of the junction left unmatched. This CDR3 is built from 16 residues. The CDR3 nucleotides read TGTGCCAGCAGAGAAACAGGGGAAAGCGGTCCTCATGGCTACACCTTC. Its translation: CASRETGESGPHGYTF.

V and J are TRBV2 and TRBJ2-3, with 9 nucleotides matching TRBD2. Germline V gene lookup returns CDR1 SNHLY and CDR2 FYNNEI. The CDR3 runs to 16 residues. The junction had 13 bases not matched to a gene; V was cut back by 6 bases and J by 6 bases. CDR3 in amino acids: CASRPILAGGGDTQYF. The CDR3 nucleotides are TGTGCCAGCAGGCCCATACTAGCGGGCGGGGGGGATACGCAGTATTTT.

The chain has TRBV15 and TRBJ2-1, with TRBD2 as a possible D gene (5 bases). The CDR3 spans 16 residues. CDR1 and CDR2 from the germline V gene are LNHNV and YYDKDF (reference sequence). With 0 bases removed from V and 6 bases from J, the gap between germline ends came to 15 bases. In DNA form, the CDR3 reads TGTGCCACCAGCAGAGATCTTGCGGGTACTGGCAATGAGCAGTTCTTC. As protein: CATSRDLAGTGNEQFF. Supplemented by reference TRBV15 and TRBJ2-1, the full variable domain reads DAMVIQNPRYQVTQFGKPVTLSCSQTLNHNVMYWYQQKSSQAPKLLFHYYDKDFNNEADTPDNFQSRRPNTSFCFLDIRSPGLGDTAMYLCATSRDLAGTGNEQFFGPGTRLTVL.

The chain has TRBV5-6 and TRBJ2-5; 14 nucleotides line up with TRBD2. Unmatched junction bases numbered 8, after V lost 5 bases and J lost 5 bases. CDR3 size: 16 residues. Germline V gene sequence: CDR1 SGHDT, CDR2 YYEEEE. The CDR3: CASSLGTSGGFETQYF. CDR3 bases: TGTGCCAGCAGTCTGGGGACTAGCGGGGGCTTTGAGACCCAGTACTTC.

The chain joins TRBV7-6 to TRBJ2-7; 10 bases line up with TRBD1. The germline CDR1 and CDR2 sequences are SGHVS and FNYEAQ. There are 16 residues in the CDR3. J was trimmed by 2 bases and V by 5 bases; bases with no gene match: 9. Written as DNA, the CDR3 is TGTGCCAGCAGCCCTACGCCCGGGACAGGGGCCTACGAGCAGTACTTC. This sequence encodes CASSPTPGTGAYEQYF.

The rearrangement joins TRBV5-1 to TRBJ1-3; 8 nucleotides line up with TRBD1. The germline V gene encodes CDR1 SGHRS and CDR2 YFSETQ. V dropped 0 bases and J dropped 10; count of bases not matched to a gene: 9. This CDR3 region has 15 residues. CDR3 residues: CASSLVGQGVDTIYF. For the CDR3, the DNA is TGCGCCAGCAGCTTGGTCGGACAGGGCGTGGATACCATATATTTT.

Only a few counts were recorded for this clone. J is TRBJ2-3 and V is TRBV7-2; TRBD2 aligns across 10 bases. CDR3 length: 16 amino acids. Per germline, CDR1 SGHTA and CDR2 FQGNSA. V trimming: 5 bases; J trimming: 4 bases; junction bases outside the gene matches: 9. This chain's CDR3 is CASSIGTSVLADTQYF. In nucleotides, the CDR3 is TGTGCCAGCAGCATCGGGACTAGCGTCCTGGCAGATACGCAGTATTTT.

The chain carries TRBV4-3 and TRBJ2-3; possible D gene TRBD2, 5 bases. Trimming took off 0 bases at V and 2 bases at J, with 9 bases between the two ends. CDR1 is LGHNA, CDR2 YSLEER, per germline. The CDR3 consists of 15 residues. CDR3 DNA: TGCGCCAGCAGCCAAGACCGGGATTCCACAGATACGCAGTATTTT. Translation gives CASSQDRDSTDTQYF.

J is TRBJ2-1 and V is TRBV4-2, with 10 positions matching TRBD2. Germline CDR1 LGHNA, CDR2 YNFKEQ. The V segment lost 6 bases and the J segment 0 bases; nucleotides outside the gene matches: 5. The length of the CDR3 is 16 residues. The CDR3 DNA is TGTGCCAGCAGTCCTCGGACTAGCGGCTCCTACAATGAGCAGTTCTTC. Residues: CASSPRTSGSYNEQFF.